This T cell receptor beta chain was sequenced in a study of immune cell composition in non-small cell lung cancer. TCRdb's table, derived via immunoSEQ multiplex PCR, lists solely in-frame clones and lacks some. Of about 9,000 clones in the sample, 76% are singletons; the top ten hold around 9.9%. Germline V lookup: CDR1 MDHEN, CDR2 SYDVKM. V lost 3 bases and J lost 8, with 16 bases in between. The CDR3 length is 15 residues. Concerning this clone: Its antigen remains unidentified.

General study results and limits: Shared sequences between tumour-reactive and dominant in vivo clones were not proven. Tumour-associated clones >0.5% occurred in 25% to 40% of adenocarcinomas, less than 80% of squamous.

Sequencing used lung tumor tissue. The sequence came from a human donor with non-small cell lung cancer. This chain connects TRBV28 to TRBJ1-4, with a tentative D call TRBD1 (5 bases). CDR3 DNA: TGTGCCAGCAGTTTGGGTGGGCAGAGGGGAGAAAAACTGTTTTTT. Translated: CASSLGGQRGEKLFF.